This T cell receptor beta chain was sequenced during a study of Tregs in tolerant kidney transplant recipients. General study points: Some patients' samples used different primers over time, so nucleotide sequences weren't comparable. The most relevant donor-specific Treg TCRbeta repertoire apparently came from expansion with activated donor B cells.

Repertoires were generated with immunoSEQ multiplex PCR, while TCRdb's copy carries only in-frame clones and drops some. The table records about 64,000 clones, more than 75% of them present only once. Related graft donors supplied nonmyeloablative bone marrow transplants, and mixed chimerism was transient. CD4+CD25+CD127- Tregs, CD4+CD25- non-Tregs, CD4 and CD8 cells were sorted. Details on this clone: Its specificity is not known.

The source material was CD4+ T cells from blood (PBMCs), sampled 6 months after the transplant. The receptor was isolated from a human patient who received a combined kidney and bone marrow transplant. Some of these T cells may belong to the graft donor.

This chain's CDR3 is CASSLGTSLEHEQYF. CDR3 DNA sequence: TGCGCCAGCAGCCTAGGGACTAGTTTAGAACACGAGCAGTACTTC. The genes are TRBV4-1 and TRBJ2-7, with 8 bases aligning to TRBD2. CDR3 length: 15 amino acids. CDR1 and CDR2 from the germline V gene are MGHRA and YSYEKL. Trimming at V came to 4 bases and at J to 5 bases, leaving 10 bases not matched to a gene.